Each of the 30 T cell receptor beta chains below was sequenced from the same sample in a study of CXCR3-negative and CXCR3-positive naive CD8 T cells. Libraries of TRB cDNA were made by 5' RACE and carried UMIs. From its re-call of the 5' RACE reads, TCRdb lists each CDR3 protein once, without DNA. This sample contains tens of thousands of distinct CDR3 sequences. The sequenced material came from naive CXCR3- CD8+ T cells from blood. The subset was: CD45RO-CCR7+CD27+CD95- naive CD8+ T cells lacking CXCR3 (TNR3-). These receptors were taken from a human donor in good health. Some clones in this sample may be carry-over from other donors' samples.

This chain links TRBV11-2 with TRBJ1-2; the TRBD1 assignment by TCRdb is unverifiable without DNA. Germline values: CDR1 SGHAT, CDR2 FQNNGV. This CDR3 region has 14 residues. This CDR3 is CASSHGTGHYGYTF.

J is TRBJ2-2 and V is TRBV28; TCRdb calls TRBD2, which cannot be checked without DNA. The CDR3 is 13 residues long. Per the germline V gene, CDR1 is MDHEN and CDR2 is SYDVKM. CDR3 residues: CASRTRVTGELFF.

J is TRBJ2-7 and V is TRBV6-2 or TRBV6-3. This CDR3 is built from 13 residues. CDR1 MNHEY and CDR2 SVGEGT come from the germline V gene. The CDR3 reads CASTPTETYEQYF.

V gene TRBV2 combines with J gene TRBJ2-1; absent DNA, TCRdb's TRBD1 call cannot be checked. CDR1 SNHLY and CDR2 FYNNEI come from the germline V gene. This CDR3 contains 12 residues. The CDR3 sequence: CASTPPERGWLF.

The chain uses TRBV18 and TRBJ2-3; as DNA is missing, the TRBD2 call by TCRdb cannot be tested. Germline loops: CDR1 KGHSH, CDR2 LQKENI. The CDR3 is made up of 17 amino acids. CDR3 amino acids: CASSPGTSGYSTDTQYF.

The chain employs TRBV29-1 and TRBJ2-7; the TCRdb call, TRBD1, lacks DNA for checking. The CDR3 covers 14 residues. Per the germline V gene, CDR1 is SQVTM and CDR2 is ANQGSEA. The CDR3 sequence: CSVEDRDRPLEQYF.

This chain connects TRBV6-6 to TRBJ2-1; TCRdb returns TRBD1, unconfirmable since there is no DNA. This CDR3 has 16 amino acids. The V gene's germline CDR1 is MNHNY and CDR2 SVGAGI (reference sequence). The CDR3 sequence: CASSYYRKQGFNEQFF.

This chain links TRBV14 with TRBJ2-3. The germline gives CDR1 SGHDN, CDR2 FVKESK. There are 15 residues in the CDR3. CDR3 amino acids: CASSQVEPGTDTQYF.

The chain links TRBV6-4 to TRBJ2-3. CDR1 is MRHNA, CDR2 SNTAGT, per germline. This CDR3 is built from 14 residues. CDR3 amino acids: CASSESGSTDTQYF.

This chain links TRBV29-1 with TRBJ2-5; TCRdb gives TRBD2 as the D gene, but with no DNA this cannot be confirmed. Germline V CDR1 and CDR2: SQVTM, ANQGSEA. The CDR3 spans 15 residues. CDR3 sequence: CSVIPSGGGQETQYF.

The rearrangement links TRBV2 to TRBJ2-1. CDR1 and CDR2 (germline): SNHLY, FYNNEI. The CDR3 spans 14 residues. This chain's CDR3 is CASGPGSSYNEQFF.

This sequence joins TRBV29-1 and TRBJ1-2; TCRdb outputs TRBD1, but without DNA this stays unchecked. Germline V gene sequence: CDR1 SQVTM, CDR2 ANQGSEA. The CDR3 is 17 residues long. The CDR3 reads CSVEDHPFPGIGYGYTF.

V and J are TRBV7-6 and TRBJ1-1; TCRdb gives TRBD1 as the D gene, but with no DNA this cannot be confirmed. Germline V gene data show CDR1 as SGHVS and CDR2 as FNYEAQ. The CDR3 has 15 amino acids. Here the CDR3 reads CASSLESGANTEAFF.

The chain has TRBV7-9 and TRBJ2-2. The CDR3 runs 16 residues. Per germline, CDR1 SEHNR and CDR2 FQNEAQ (reference sequence). CDR3: CASSSTGTSGAGELFF.

The rearrangement joins TRBV27 to TRBJ1-2; there is no DNA to check the TCRdb D call of TRBD1. Looked up from germline, CDR1 is MNHEY and CDR2 is SMNVEV (reference sequence). This CDR3 region has 14 residues. CDR3: CASSLAGGDYGYTF.

CDR3 sequence reads: CASSLARNEQYF. V is TRBV12-3 or TRBV12-4 and J is TRBJ2-7. The CDR3 has 12 residues.

CDR3 residues: CASSPPGPLNEQFF. The genes are TRBV7-7 and TRBJ2-1; TCRdb outputs TRBD1, but without DNA this stays unchecked. This CDR3 has 14 amino acids. Per germline, CDR1 SSHAT and CDR2 FNYEAQ (reference sequence).

The chain uses TRBV20-1 and TRBJ2-3; TCRdb outputs TRBD2, but without DNA this stays unchecked. Germline V gives CDR1 DFQATT, CDR2 SNEGSKA (reference sequence). The CDR3 contains 13 residues. The CDR3: CSAPSGNTDTQYF.

The chain couples TRBV10-3 to TRBJ2-7; as DNA is missing, the TRBD1 call by TCRdb cannot be tested. This CDR3 has 16 residues. The V gene's germline CDR1 is ENHRY and CDR2 SYGVKD. CDR3 region: CAISASRQGTPYEQYF.

The V call is TRBV21-1, the J call TRBJ2-1; TCRdb picks TRBD1, but there is no DNA to check that call. TRBV21-1 is reported as a pseudogene. The CDR3 totals 15 residues. CDR3 residues: CASSKGLGRVSEQFF.

The chain is built from TRBV12-3 or TRBV12-4 and TRBJ2-3; TCRdb's D call, TRBD2, is unchecked because there is no DNA. The CDR3 loop spans 14 amino acids. CDR3 sequence: CASSSGGERDTQYF.

The chain joins TRBV29-1 to TRBJ2-7; with no DNA, the TCRdb D assignment of TRBD1 cannot be verified. Germline CDR1 SQVTM, CDR2 ANQGSEA. This CDR3 has 14 amino acids. The CDR3 reads CSALEGDSSYEQYF.

This chain uses TRBV4-1 with TRBJ2-7. The CDR3 covers 16 residues. Germline V lookup: CDR1 MGHRA, CDR2 YSYEKL. CDR3 loop: CASSQESGYAYYEQYF.

The J gene is TRBJ2-7, the V gene TRBV7-2; TCRdb designates TRBD1, a call that cannot be tested without DNA. This CDR3 spans 14 amino acids. CDR1 and CDR2 from the germline V gene are SGHTA and FQGNSA. The CDR3 region is CASSFLGTAYEQYF.

This chain uses TRBV19 with TRBJ2-1; TCRdb names TRBD1, which stays unverified in the absence of DNA. From germline, CDR1 is LNHDA and CDR2 SQIVND (reference sequence). CDR3 size: 13 residues. This CDR3 is CASSPTQGNEQFF. Based on the CDR3 plus reference TRBV19 and TRBJ2-1, the full variable domain is DGGITQSPKYLFRKEGQNVTLSCEQNLNHDAMYWYRQDPGQGLRLIYYSQIVNDFQKGDIAEGYSVSREKKESFPLTVTSAQKNPTAFYLCASSPTQGNEQFFGPGTRLTVL.

The CDR3 sequence is CASSSRPTFATEAFF. V gene TRBV12-3 or TRBV12-4 combines with J gene TRBJ1-1. CDR3 size: 15 residues.

The chain uses TRBV20-1 and TRBJ2-7; lacking DNA, the TRBD1 call made by TCRdb goes unchecked. Germline CDR1 and CDR2: DFQATT and SNEGSKA (reference sequence). The CDR3 has 14 amino acids. The CDR3 spells CSANQAGVGYEQYF.

V usage is TRBV29-1 and J usage is TRBJ2-1. The V gene's germline CDR1 is SQVTM and CDR2 ANQGSEA. This CDR3 region has 14 residues. The CDR3 sequence is CSVVIRVAYNEQFF.

The V and J genes are TRBV28 and TRBJ2-3; TCRdb's assignment of TRBD2 cannot be checked, as there is no DNA. Germline V CDR1 and CDR2: MDHEN, SYDVKM. This CDR3 region has 15 residues. The CDR3: CASRRTSGGTDTQYF.

The gene calls are TRBV29-1 and TRBJ2-1; the D call from TCRdb, TRBD2, cannot be confirmed without DNA. Germline lookup yields CDR1 SQVTM and CDR2 ANQGSEA. The CDR3 is 11 residues long. CDR3 sequence reads: CSASGNNEQFF.